This TCR beta chain was sequenced during a study of blood T cell repertoires in COVID-19. Study background: Material from acute and convalescent COVID-19 was sourced from the United States, Italy and Spain.

Recruited during active infection, patients (from Seattle) were subsequently followed longitudinally. Deletions cut 4 bases from V and 4 bases from J, with 13 bases between. Per germline, CDR1 SGHTA and CDR2 FQGNSA. The CDR3 has 14 amino acids. Sequenced by immunoSEQ multiplex PCR; TCRdb stores in-frame clones only, minus some. The sample holds 300,000 to 350,000 clones, around 88% seen once. The chain links TRBV7-2 to TRBJ2-5, with a possible D match to TRBD2 (5 bases). The material sequenced was peripheral blood. The receptor comes from a woman in her 30s with COVID-19, enrolled during active disease. This chain's CDR3 is CASSWGVLGETQYF. The CDR3 DNA is TGTGCCAGCAGCTGGGGAGTCCTAGGAGAGACCCAGTACTTC.